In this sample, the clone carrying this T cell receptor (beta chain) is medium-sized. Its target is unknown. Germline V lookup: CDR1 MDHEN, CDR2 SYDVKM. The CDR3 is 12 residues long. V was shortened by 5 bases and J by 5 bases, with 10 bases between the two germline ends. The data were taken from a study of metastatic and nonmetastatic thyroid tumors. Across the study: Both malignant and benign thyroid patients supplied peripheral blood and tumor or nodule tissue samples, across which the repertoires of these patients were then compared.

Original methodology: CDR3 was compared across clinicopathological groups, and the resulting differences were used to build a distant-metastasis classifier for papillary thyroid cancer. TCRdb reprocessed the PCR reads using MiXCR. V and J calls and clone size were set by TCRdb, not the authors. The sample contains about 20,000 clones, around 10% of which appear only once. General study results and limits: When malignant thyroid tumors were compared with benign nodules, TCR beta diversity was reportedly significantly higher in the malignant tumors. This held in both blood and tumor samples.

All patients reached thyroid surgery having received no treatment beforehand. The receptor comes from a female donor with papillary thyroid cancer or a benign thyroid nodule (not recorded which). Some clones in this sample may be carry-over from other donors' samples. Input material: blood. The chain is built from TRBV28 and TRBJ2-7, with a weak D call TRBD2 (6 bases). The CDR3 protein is CASSPRGNEQYF. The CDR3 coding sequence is TGTGCCAGCAGTCCACGGGGGAACGAGCAGTACTTC.